The 23 T cell receptor beta chains presented below share a single source sample, sequenced in a study of monozygotic twins with inflammatory bowel disease. TCRdb re-called the 5' RACE reads and shows each CDR3 protein once, DNA omitted. The repertoire shows roughly 300,000 distinct CDR3 sequences; the top ten hold 5.5% to 6.5%. The sequenced sample was blood. Receptor source: a human donor with ulcerative colitis or Crohn's disease, or a healthy co-twin of an affected twin (not recorded which).

The chain employs TRBV5-4 and TRBJ2-2; no DNA is available, so the TRBD1 call from TCRdb remains unchecked. CDR3 length equals 14 residues. In germline, CDR1 is SGHNT, CDR2 YYREEE (reference sequence). CDR3 residues: CASSATGYTGELFF. Complete variable domain (other parts from reference TRBV5-4 and TRBJ2-2): ETGVTQSPTHLIKTRGQQVTLRCSSQSGHNTVSWYQQALGQGPQFIFQYYREEENGRGNFPPRFSGLQFPNYSSELNVNALELDDSALYLCASSATGYTGELFFGEGSRLTVL.

The chain couples TRBV24-1 to TRBJ2-1; TCRdb returns TRBD1, unconfirmable since there is no DNA. This CDR3 comprises 16 residues. CDR1 is KGHDR and CDR2 is SFDVKD in the germline V gene. CDR3 in amino acids: CATSDLPGGRYNEQFF.

The gene calls are TRBV18 and TRBJ1-5. The CDR3 totals 14 residues. Germline CDR1 KGHSH, CDR2 LQKENI. The CDR3 reads CASSPMSENQPQHF.

V is TRBV18 and J is TRBJ2-4; as DNA is missing, the TRBD2 call by TCRdb cannot be tested. Per the germline V gene, CDR1 is KGHSH and CDR2 is LQKENI. The CDR3 is 14 residues long. CDR3: CASSPGPSGDIQYF.

The chain joins TRBV6-2 or TRBV6-3 to TRBJ2-5. The CDR3 runs to 18 residues. Germline CDR1 and CDR2: MNHEY and SVGEGT. The CDR3 here is CASSFSQLTGGTQETQYF.

This CDR3 is CASMGRATNYGYTF. The chain combines TRBV2 with TRBJ1-2. CDR3 size: 14 residues. CDR1 is SNHLY, CDR2 FYNNEI, per germline. Full variable domain (rest looked up from reference TRBV2 and TRBJ1-2): EPEVTQTPSHQVTQMGQEVILRCVPISNHLYFYWYRQILGQKVEFLVSFYNNEISEKSEIFDDQFSVERPDGSNFTLKIRSTKLEDSAMYFCASMGRATNYGYTFGSGTRLTVV.

The gene calls are TRBV4-3 and TRBJ1-2; TCRdb outputs TRBD1, but without DNA this stays unchecked. Germline-derived CDR1 and CDR2 are LGHNA and YSLEER. The CDR3 sequence is 13 residues long. The CDR3 reads CASSRTGVSGYTF.

V and J are TRBV28 and TRBJ1-2. The CDR3 is 12 amino acids. CDR1 MDHEN and CDR2 SYDVKM come from the germline V gene. The CDR3 spells CASSLSVYGYTF.

The genes are TRBV7-9 and TRBJ1-5; TCRdb outputs TRBD1, but without DNA this stays unchecked. The CDR3 runs to 12 residues. CDR1 is SEHNR, CDR2 FQNEAQ, per germline (reference sequence). CDR3 sequence reads: CASSLEDRAQQF.

The V and J genes are TRBV7-2 and TRBJ2-4. CDR1 and CDR2 (germline): SGHTA, FQGNSA. The CDR3 loop spans 15 amino acids. The CDR3 region is CASSSRSAGKNIQYF.

V is TRBV2 and J is TRBJ2-7; TCRdb's assignment of TRBD1 cannot be checked, as there is no DNA. This CDR3 region has 14 residues. The V gene's germline CDR1 is SNHLY and CDR2 FYNNEI. This CDR3 reads CASIPTGTGGEQYF.

The chain joins TRBV11-2 to TRBJ2-5; without DNA, the TCRdb call of TRBD2 cannot be checked. The CDR3 is 18 residues long. Germline V gene sequence: CDR1 SGHAT, CDR2 FQNNGV. CDR3 protein: CASSPLGRTSGRVETQYF.

V gene TRBV18 combines with J gene TRBJ2-5; TCRdb indicates TRBD2, and absent DNA this call remains unverified. In germline, CDR1 is KGHSH, CDR2 LQKENI. This CDR3 region has 14 residues. This chain's CDR3 is CASSPGTNKETQYF.

This CDR3 reads CASSQSELGEAFF. V is TRBV3-1 and J is TRBJ1-1. Germline CDR1 is LGHDT and CDR2 is YNNKEL (reference sequence). The CDR3 has 13 residues.

The chain has TRBV12-3 or TRBV12-4 and TRBJ2-3. The CDR3 covers 15 residues. CDR3 loop: CASSLVGLRTDTQYF.

The chain carries TRBV28 and TRBJ1-5. Looked up from germline, CDR1 is MDHEN and CDR2 is SYDVKM. CDR3 length: 12 amino acids. This CDR3 reads CASSNRAQPQHF.

This rearrangement joins TRBV7-2 to TRBJ2-7; no DNA is available, so the TRBD1 call from TCRdb remains unchecked. This CDR3 has 13 residues. The germline gives CDR1 SGHTA, CDR2 FQGNSA. CDR3 in amino acids: CASSLNRDYEQYF.

The V call is TRBV30, the J call TRBJ2-1. The CDR3 is made up of 11 amino acids. The V gene's germline CDR1 is GTSNPN and CDR2 SVGIG (reference sequence). CDR3 residues: CAWSDTNEQFF.

V usage is TRBV2 and J usage is TRBJ2-3. The CDR3 runs to 14 residues. CDR1 SNHLY and CDR2 FYNNEI come from the germline V gene. The CDR3 here is CAGLKTLYTDTQYF. Full variable domain (outside the CDR3, taken from reference TRBV2 and TRBJ2-3): EPEVTQTPSHQVTQMGQEVILRCVPISNHLYFYWYRQILGQKVEFLVSFYNNEISEKSEIFDDQFSVERPDGSNFTLKIRSTKLEDSAMYFCAGLKTLYTDTQYFGPGTRLTVL.

V gene TRBV6-2 or TRBV6-3 combines with J gene TRBJ2-1; the D call of TRBD2 rests on TCRdb alone, since no DNA is present to check it. Looked up from germline, CDR1 is MNHEY and CDR2 is SVGEGT. The length of the CDR3 is 13 residues. CDR3 sequence reads: CASNQVLYNEQFF.

The chain has TRBV7-2 and TRBJ2-2. In germline, CDR1 is SGHTA, CDR2 FQGNSA. This CDR3 comprises 15 residues. Here the CDR3 reads CASSRDSSNTGELFF.

This chain joins TRBV5-1 and TRBJ2-2; the TCRdb call, TRBD1, lacks DNA for checking. Germline assignment: CDR1 SGHRS and CDR2 YFSETQ. The CDR3 sequence is 16 residues long. CDR3 residues: CASSYPSGGDTGELFF.

The chain combines TRBV20-1 with TRBJ2-7; TCRdb designates TRBD1, a call that cannot be tested without DNA. The germline V gene has CDR1 DFQATT and CDR2 SNEGSKA (reference sequence). The CDR3 consists of 14 residues. CDR3: CSALRDTYLGEQYF.